A selection of T cell receptor beta chains follows, all from one sample in a study of beta chain features in type 1 diabetes. TCRdb's copy holds only in-frame clones and misses some; the assay was immunoSEQ multiplex PCR. The sample shows approximately 400,000 clones, more than 12% of them seen only once. The material sequenced was naive CD4+ T cells from blood. The source of these receptors is a woman aged 18-29 years in good health. CDR3s include the opening cysteine and the closing phenylalanine or tryptophan.

TRBJ2-5	TRBV19	CASSPGETQYF
TRBJ1-4	TRBV2	CASSEMTGVNEKLFF
TRBJ1-1	TRBV18	CAGALGRNTEAFF
TRBJ1-1	TRBV19	CASSLGSGTEAFF
TRBJ1-5	TRBV6-4	CASWRGDQPQHF
TRBJ2-3	TRBV5-4	CASSLEAGGPPTDTQYF
TRBJ2-3	TRBV7-2	CASSLAPDTQYF
TRBJ2-5	TRBV30	CAWSVKLLAGGGETQYF
TRBJ1-1	TRBV7-9	CASSSRTGVNTEAFF
TRBJ1-1	TRBV18	CASRMGGITEAFF
TRBJ2-7	TRBV6-5	CASSGQAGTYEQYF
TRBJ1-2	TRBV15	CATSRDGGYGYTF
TRBJ2-2	TRBV7-2	CASSPLAGLGTGELFF
TRBJ2-1	TRBV25-1	CASSDFRVRMDEQFF
TRBJ2-3	TRBV7-2	CASSPGQGVRTDTQYF
TRBJ2-1	TRBV29-1	CSVNSRGTKRSYNEQFF
TRBJ2-1	TRBV5-6	CASSLEVVPGAYNEQFF
TRBJ2-3	TRBV29-1	CSVAPGQDTDTQYF
TRBJ2-1	TRBV7-8	CASSLNREGGEQFF
TRBJ2-1	TRBV30	CAWSASTSRGSSWYNEQFF
TRBJ2-1	TRBV7-3	CASSPQGTSGNNEQFF
TRBJ2-2	TRBV2	CASSSPGATGELFF
TRBJ2-1	TRBV18	CASSPVTSGNNEQFF
TRBJ1-5	TRBV18	CASSPRGSENQPQHF
TRBJ1-1	TRBV5-1	CASSLVEWGLNTEAFF
TRBJ2-7	TRBV5-1	CASSLAAGRAYEQYF
TRBJ2-1	TRBV4-3	CASSQDNSGRARNEQFF
TRBJ1-2	TRBV5-1	CASKAGSLNYGYTF
TRBJ2-1	TRBV11-2	CASNKQGAGYNEQFF